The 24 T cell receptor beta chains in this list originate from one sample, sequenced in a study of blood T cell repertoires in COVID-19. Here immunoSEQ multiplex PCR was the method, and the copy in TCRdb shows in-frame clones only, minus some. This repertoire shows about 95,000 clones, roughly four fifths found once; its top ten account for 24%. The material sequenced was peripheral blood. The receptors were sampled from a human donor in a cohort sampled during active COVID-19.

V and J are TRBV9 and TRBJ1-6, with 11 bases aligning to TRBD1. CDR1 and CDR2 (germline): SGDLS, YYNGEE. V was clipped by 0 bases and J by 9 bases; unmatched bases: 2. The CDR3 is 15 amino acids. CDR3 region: CASSVVDRGPSPLHF. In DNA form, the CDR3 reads TGTGCCAGCAGCGTAGTGGACAGGGGGCCTTCACCCCTCCACTTT.

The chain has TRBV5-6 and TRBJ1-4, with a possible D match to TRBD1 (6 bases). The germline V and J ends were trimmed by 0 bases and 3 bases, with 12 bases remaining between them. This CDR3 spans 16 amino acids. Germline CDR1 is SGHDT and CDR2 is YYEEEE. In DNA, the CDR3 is TGTGCCAGCAGCTTGGGCAGGGGCAGGTCTAATGAAAAACTGTTTTTT. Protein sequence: CASSLGRGRSNEKLFF.

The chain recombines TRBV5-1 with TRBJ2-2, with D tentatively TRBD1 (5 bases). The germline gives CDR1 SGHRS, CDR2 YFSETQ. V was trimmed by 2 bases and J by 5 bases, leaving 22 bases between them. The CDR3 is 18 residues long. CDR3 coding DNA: TGCGCCAGCAGCTTTGGCTGGCCACAGGCTTTTTTGACCGGGGAGCTGTTTTTT. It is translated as CASSFGWPQAFLTGELFF.

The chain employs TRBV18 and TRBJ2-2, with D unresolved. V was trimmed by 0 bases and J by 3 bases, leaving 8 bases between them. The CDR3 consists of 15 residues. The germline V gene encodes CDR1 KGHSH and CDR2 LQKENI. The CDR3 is CASSPPVPDTGELFF. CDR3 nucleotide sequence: TGTGCCAGCTCACCACCCGTCCCTGACACCGGGGAGCTGTTTTTT.

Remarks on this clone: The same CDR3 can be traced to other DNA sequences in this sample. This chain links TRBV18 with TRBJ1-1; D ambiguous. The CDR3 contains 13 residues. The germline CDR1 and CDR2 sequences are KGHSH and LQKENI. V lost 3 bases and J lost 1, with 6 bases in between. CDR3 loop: CASSPTANTEAFF. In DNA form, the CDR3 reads TGTGCCAGCTCACCTACAGCGAACACTGAAGCTTTCTTT.

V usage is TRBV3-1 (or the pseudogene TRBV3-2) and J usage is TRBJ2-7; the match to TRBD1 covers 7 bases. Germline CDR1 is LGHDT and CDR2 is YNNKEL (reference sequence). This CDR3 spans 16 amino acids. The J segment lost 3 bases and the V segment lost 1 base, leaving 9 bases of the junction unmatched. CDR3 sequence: CASSQGPGQLLYEQYF. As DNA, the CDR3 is TGTGCCAGCAGCCAAGGGCCGGGACAGTTGCTCTACGAGCAGTACTTC.

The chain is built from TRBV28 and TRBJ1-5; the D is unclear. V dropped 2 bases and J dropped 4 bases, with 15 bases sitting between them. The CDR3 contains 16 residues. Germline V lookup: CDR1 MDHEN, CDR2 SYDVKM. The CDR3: CASSLTREGSNQPQHF. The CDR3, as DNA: TGTGCCAGCAGTTTAACGAGGGAAGGATCGAATCAGCCCCAGCATTTT.

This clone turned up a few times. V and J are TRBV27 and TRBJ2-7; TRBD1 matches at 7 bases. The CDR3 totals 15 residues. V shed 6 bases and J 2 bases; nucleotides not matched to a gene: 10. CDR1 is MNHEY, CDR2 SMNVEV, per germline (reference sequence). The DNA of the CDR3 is TGTGCCAGCAGCTGGACCTTGGACAGGACCTACGAGCAGTACTTC. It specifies CASSWTLDRTYEQYF.

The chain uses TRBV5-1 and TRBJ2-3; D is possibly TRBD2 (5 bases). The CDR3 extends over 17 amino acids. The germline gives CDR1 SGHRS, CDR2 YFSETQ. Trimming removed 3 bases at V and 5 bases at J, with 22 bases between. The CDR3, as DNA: TGCGCCAGCAGCTCCGCTCACTCTAGCCTCCCCCAAGATACGCAGTATTTT. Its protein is CASSSAHSSLPQDTQYF.

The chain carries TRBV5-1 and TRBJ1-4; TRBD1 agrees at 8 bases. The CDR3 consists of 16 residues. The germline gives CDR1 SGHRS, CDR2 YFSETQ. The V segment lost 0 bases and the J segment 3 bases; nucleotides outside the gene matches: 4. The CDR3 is CASSLVRGLANEKLFF. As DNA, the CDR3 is TGCGCCAGCAGCTTGGTCAGGGGGCTGGCTAATGAAAAACTGTTTTTT. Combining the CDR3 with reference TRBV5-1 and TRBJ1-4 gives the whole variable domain KAGVTQTPRYLIKTRGQQVTLSCSPISGHRSVSWYQQTPGQGLQFLFEYFSETQRNKGNFPGRFSGRQFSNSRSEMNVSTLELGDSALYLCASSLVRGLANEKLFFGSGTQLSVL.

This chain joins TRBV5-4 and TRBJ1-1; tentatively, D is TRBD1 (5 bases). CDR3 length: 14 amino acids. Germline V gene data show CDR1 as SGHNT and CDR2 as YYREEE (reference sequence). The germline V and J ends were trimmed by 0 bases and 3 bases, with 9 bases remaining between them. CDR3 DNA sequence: TGTGCCAGCAGCTTGGTAGGGGCGTACACTGAAGCTTTCTTT. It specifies CASSLVGAYTEAFF.

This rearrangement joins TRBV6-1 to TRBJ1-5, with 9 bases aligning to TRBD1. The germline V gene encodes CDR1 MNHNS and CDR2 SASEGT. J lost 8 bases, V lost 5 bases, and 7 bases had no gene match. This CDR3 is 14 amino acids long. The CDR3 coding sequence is TGTGCCAGCAGTTATACAGGGGGCCGGAAGCCCCAGCATTTT. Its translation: CASSYTGGRKPQHF.

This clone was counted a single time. The CDR3 here is CASRSDSLYEQYF. CDR3 nucleotides: TGTGCCAGCCGATCGGACAGCCTCTACGAGCAGTACTTC. The chain uses TRBV27 and TRBJ2-7, with a possible D match to TRBD1 (6 bases). There are 13 residues in the CDR3. The V end was cut by 8 bases, the J end by 3 bases, with 14 bases between. Germline loops: CDR1 MNHEY, CDR2 SMNVEV (reference sequence).

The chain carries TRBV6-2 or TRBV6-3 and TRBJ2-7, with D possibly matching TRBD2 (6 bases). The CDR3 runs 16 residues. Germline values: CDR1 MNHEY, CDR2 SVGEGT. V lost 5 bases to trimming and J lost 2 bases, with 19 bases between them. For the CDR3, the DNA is TGTGCCAGCAGTCCACGCGGGAAACCCGACACCTACGAGCAGTACTTC. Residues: CASSPRGKPDTYEQYF.

The CDR3 region is CASSQGQQETQYF. The CDR3, as DNA: TGTGCCAGCAGCCAAGGACAGCAAGAGACCCAGTACTTC. The chain links TRBV3-1 (or the pseudogene TRBV3-2) to TRBJ2-5; TRBD1 is a possible D gene (5 bases). V gave up 1 base and J gave up 2 bases, with 5 bases separating them. Germline CDR1 is LGHDT and CDR2 is YNNKEL (reference sequence). CDR3 length: 13 residues.

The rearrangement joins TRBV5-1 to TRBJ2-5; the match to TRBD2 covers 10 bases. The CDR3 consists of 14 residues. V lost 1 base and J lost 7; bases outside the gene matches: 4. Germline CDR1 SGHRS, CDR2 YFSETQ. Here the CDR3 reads CASSLTSGALTQYF. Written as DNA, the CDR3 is TGCGCCAGCAGCTTGACTAGCGGGGCCTTGACCCAGTACTTC.

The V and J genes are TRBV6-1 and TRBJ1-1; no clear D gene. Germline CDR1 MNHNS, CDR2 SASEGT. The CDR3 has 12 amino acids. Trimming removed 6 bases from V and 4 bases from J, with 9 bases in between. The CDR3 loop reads CASSGVSTEAFF. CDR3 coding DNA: TGTGCCAGCAGCGGGGTGAGCACTGAAGCTTTCTTT.

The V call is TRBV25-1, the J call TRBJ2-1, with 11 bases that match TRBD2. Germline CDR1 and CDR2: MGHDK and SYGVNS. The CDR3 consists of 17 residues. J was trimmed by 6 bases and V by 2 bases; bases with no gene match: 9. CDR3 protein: CASSELASGGIVNEQFF. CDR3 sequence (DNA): TGTGCCAGCAGTGAACTAGCTAGCGGGGGGATAGTCAATGAGCAGTTCTTC.

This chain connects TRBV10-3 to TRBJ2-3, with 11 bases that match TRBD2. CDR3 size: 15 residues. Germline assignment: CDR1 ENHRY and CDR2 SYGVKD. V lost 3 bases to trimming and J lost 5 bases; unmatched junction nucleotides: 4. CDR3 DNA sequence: TGTGCCATCAGTGAAAAAGGACTAGCGGGAGATACGCAGTATTTT. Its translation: CAISEKGLAGDTQYF.

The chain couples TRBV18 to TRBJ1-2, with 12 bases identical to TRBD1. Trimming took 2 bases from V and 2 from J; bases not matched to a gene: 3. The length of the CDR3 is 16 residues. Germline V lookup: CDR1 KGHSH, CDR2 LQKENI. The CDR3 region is CASSPGTGGGNYGYTF. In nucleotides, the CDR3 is TGTGCCAGCTCACCAGGGACAGGGGGCGGCAACTATGGCTACACCTTC.

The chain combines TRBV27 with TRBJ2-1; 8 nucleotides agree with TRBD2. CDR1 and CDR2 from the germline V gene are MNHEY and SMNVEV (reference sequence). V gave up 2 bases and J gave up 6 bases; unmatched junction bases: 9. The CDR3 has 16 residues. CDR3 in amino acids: CASSLAAGGGGNEQFF. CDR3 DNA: TGTGCCAGCAGTTTAGCTGCGGGAGGCGGGGGCAATGAGCAGTTCTTC.

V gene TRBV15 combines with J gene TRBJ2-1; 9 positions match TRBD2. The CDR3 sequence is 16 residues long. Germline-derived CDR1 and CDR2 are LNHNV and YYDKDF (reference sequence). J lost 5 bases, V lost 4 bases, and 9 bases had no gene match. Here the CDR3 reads CATSINAGGSNNEQFF. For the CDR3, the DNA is TGTGCCACCAGCATCAACGCGGGGGGGAGCAACAATGAGCAGTTCTTC.

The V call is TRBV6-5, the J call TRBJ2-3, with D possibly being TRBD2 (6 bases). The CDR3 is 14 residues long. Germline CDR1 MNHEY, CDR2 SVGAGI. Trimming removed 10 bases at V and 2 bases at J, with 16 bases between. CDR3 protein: CATAWDLPTDTQYF. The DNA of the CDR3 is TGTGCCACCGCTTGGGACTTACCCACAGATACGCAGTATTTT.

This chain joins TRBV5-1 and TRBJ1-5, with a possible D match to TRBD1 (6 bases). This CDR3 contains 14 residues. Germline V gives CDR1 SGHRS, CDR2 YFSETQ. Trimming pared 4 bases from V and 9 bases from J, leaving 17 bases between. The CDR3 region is CASSPNSLQGPQHF. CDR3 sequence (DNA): TGCGCCAGCAGCCCGAACAGCCTACAGGGGCCCCAGCATTTT.